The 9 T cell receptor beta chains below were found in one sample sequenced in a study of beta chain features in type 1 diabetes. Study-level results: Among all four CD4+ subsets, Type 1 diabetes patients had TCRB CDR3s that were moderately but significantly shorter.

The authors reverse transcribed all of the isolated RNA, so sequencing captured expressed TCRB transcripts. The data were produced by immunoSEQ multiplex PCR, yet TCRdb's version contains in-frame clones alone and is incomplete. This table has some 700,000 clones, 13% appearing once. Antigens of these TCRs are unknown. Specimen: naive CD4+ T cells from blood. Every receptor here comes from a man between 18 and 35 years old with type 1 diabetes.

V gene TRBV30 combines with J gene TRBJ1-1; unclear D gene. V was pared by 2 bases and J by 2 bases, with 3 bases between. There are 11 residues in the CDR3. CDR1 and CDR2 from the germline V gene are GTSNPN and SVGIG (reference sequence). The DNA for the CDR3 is TGTGCCTGGAGTATTAACACTGAAGCTTTCTTT. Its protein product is CAWSINTEAFF.

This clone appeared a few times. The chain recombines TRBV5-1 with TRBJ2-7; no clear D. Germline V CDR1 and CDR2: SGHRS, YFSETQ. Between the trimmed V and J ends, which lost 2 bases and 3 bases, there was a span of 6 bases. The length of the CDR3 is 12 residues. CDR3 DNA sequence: TGCGCCAGCAGCTTTTTCGGCTACGAGCAGTACTTC. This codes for CASSFFGYEQYF.

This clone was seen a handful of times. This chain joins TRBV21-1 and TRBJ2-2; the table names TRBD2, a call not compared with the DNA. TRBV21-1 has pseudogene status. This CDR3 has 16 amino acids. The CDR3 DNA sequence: TGTGCCAGCAGGAAGGGAGGGATAGGGCCGTCGGAGGAGCTGTTTTTT. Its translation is CASRKGGIGPSEELFF.

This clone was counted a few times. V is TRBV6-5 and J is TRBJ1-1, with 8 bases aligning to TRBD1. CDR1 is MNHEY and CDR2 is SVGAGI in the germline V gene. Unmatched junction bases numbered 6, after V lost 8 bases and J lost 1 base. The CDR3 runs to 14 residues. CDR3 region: CASSLTGENTEAFF. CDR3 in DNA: TGTGCCAGCTCCCTGACAGGGGAGAACACTGAAGCTTTCTTT.

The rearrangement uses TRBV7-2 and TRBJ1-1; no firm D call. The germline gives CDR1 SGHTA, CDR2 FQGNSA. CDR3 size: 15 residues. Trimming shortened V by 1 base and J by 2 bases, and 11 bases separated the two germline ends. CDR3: CASSLVGRTNTEAFF. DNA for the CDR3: TGTGCCAGCAGCTTAGTGGGCCGAACCAACACTGAAGCTTTCTTT. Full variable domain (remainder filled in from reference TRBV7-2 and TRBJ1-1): GAGVSQSPSNKVTEKGKDVELRCDPISGHTALYWYRQSLGQGLEFLIYFQGNSAPDKSGLPSDRFSAERTGGSVSTLTIQRTQQEDSAVYLCASSLVGRTNTEAFFGQGTRLTVV.

This CDR3 is CASSPLPGVSSPLHF. The CDR3 bases are TGTGCCAGCTCACCACTCCCGGGGGTGAGTTCACCCCTCCACTTT. The J gene is TRBJ1-6, the V gene TRBV18, with D maybe TRBD1 (5 bases). V shed 1 base and J shed 9 bases, with 13 bases lying between them. The CDR3 has 15 amino acids. Per germline, CDR1 KGHSH and CDR2 LQKENI.

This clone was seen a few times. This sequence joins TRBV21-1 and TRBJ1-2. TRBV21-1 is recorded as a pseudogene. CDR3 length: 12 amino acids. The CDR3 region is CASRTGGGGYTF. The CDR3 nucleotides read TGTGCCAGCAGGACCGGCGGGGGTGGCTACACCTTC.

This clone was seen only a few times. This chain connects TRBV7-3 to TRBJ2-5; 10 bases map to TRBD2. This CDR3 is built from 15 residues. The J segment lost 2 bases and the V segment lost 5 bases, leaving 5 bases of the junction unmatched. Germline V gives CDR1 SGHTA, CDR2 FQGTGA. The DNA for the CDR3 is TGTGCCAGCAGCGCGCGGACTAGCGGTCAAGAGACCCAGTACTTC. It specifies CASSARTSGQETQYF.

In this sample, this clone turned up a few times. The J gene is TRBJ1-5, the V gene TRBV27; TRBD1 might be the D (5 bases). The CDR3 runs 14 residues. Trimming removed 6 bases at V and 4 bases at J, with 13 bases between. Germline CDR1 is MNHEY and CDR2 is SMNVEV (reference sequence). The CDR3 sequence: CASSARAGNQPQHF. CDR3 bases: TGTGCCAGCAGCGCCAGGGCAGGGAATCAGCCCCAGCATTTT.